A single sample is the source of the 8 T cell receptor beta chains below, sequenced in a study of spatial heterogeneity in lung cancer. The study's findings and limits: Higher tumor mutation counts went along with higher counts of expanded intratumoral alpha and beta TCRs.

Regarding time point: sample taken at primary tumor resection. TCRdb re-called the 5' RACE reads through MiXCR, storing one row per CDR3 protein. The table records fewer than 10,000 distinct CDR3 sequences, around 6.3% of them present only once. The antigens of these receptors remain unknown. Sequencing was performed on lung tumor tissue, taken at surgery. Receptors originate from a female donor with early-stage non-small cell lung cancer.

This clonotype was detected ten times or more. The V and J genes are TRBV7-8 and TRBJ2-1; 7 bases are shared with TRBD2. The CDR3 has 19 amino acids. V dropped 4 bases and J dropped 4; count of bases not matched to a gene: 19. The germline CDR1 and CDR2 sequences are SGHVS and FQNEAQ. CDR3 loop: CASSSLTSDQRRGYNEQFF. The CDR3 nucleotides are TGTGCCAGCAGCTCGTTAACTAGCGACCAGAGAAGAGGTTACAATGAGCAGTTCTTC.

In its sample, this clonotype was seen many times. CDR3 bases: TGTGCCAGCAGTCCGAATAGTGGGAGGGCCCTAGATACGCAGTATTTT. Its protein product is CASSPNSGRALDTQYF. This chain links TRBV12-3 or TRBV12-4 with TRBJ2-3, with 7 bases aligning to TRBD2. This CDR3 has 16 residues. The trim removed 5 bases at V and 5 bases at J, leaving 13 bases unmatched.

This clonotype was found many times. This chain links TRBV3-1 with TRBJ2-3, with a tentative D call TRBD1 (6 bases). Per germline, CDR1 LGHDT and CDR2 YNNKEL (reference sequence). V was cut by 3 bases and J by 0 bases, with 7 bases left in between. The CDR3 is 14 amino acids. CDR3 sequence: CASSHTGSTDTQYF. As DNA, the CDR3 is TGTGCCAGCAGCCATACAGGGAGCACAGATACGCAGTATTTT.

This clonotype was picked up many times. The J gene is TRBJ2-1, the V gene TRBV7-2; no clear D. The germline V and J ends were trimmed by 4 bases and 3 bases, with 10 bases remaining between them. Germline V gene sequence: CDR1 SGHTA, CDR2 FQGNSA. The CDR3 spans 14 residues. CDR3 sequence: CASSSSAHYNEQFF. CDR3 DNA: TGTGCCAGCAGCTCGTCCGCCCACTACAATGAGCAGTTCTTC.

There are many counts of this clonotype. The chain recombines TRBV6-1 with TRBJ1-5; D may be TRBD1 (6 bases). The CDR3 spans 13 residues. V lost 4 bases, J lost 6 bases, and 10 bases lay in between. Germline CDR1 reads MNHNS; CDR2 reads SASEGT. The CDR3 sequence is CASSVEGVQPQHF. CDR3 DNA sequence: TGTGCCAGCAGTGTCGAGGGGGTTCAGCCCCAGCATTTT.

This clonotype rates as medium-sized. The chain joins TRBV28 to TRBJ2-7; TRBD1 aligns across 9 bases. CDR1 is MDHEN and CDR2 is SYDVKM in the germline V gene. With 2 bases clipped from V and 6 bases from J, the junction kept 8 bases outside the gene matches. The CDR3 contains 15 residues. Written as DNA, the CDR3 is TGTGCCAGCAGTTTAACAGGGACAGGGCAGGCCGAGCAGTACTTC. Amino acids: CASSLTGTGQAEQYF.

This clonotype qualifies as medium-sized. This chain connects TRBV4-1 to TRBJ1-1; perhaps TRBD1 as D (5 bases). This CDR3 is built from 16 residues. Germline V gene data show CDR1 as MGHRA and CDR2 as YSYEKL. V shed 1 base and J shed 0 bases, with 12 bases lying between them. Written as DNA, the CDR3 is TGCGCCAGCAGCCAAGTTGGTCAGGGTTTGAACACTGAAGCTTTCTTT. It encodes CASSQVGQGLNTEAFF.

The V call is TRBV5-1, the J call TRBJ2-1; TRBD2 matches at 10 bases. The CDR3 loop spans 15 amino acids. J was trimmed by 3 bases and V by 3 bases; bases with no gene match: 3. CDR1 is SGHRS and CDR2 is YFSETQ in the germline V gene. CDR3 protein: CASSSGTSDYNEQFF. The CDR3 nucleotides are TGCGCCAGCAGCTCCGGGACTAGCGACTACAATGAGCAGTTCTTC. Supplemented by reference TRBV5-1 and TRBJ2-1, the full variable domain reads KAGVTQTPRYLIKTRGQQVTLSCSPISGHRSVSWYQQTPGQGLQFLFEYFSETQRNKGNFPGRFSGRQFSNSRSEMNVSTLELGDSALYLCASSSGTSDYNEQFFGPGTRLTVL.